One and the same sample provided the 21 T cell receptor beta chains below, sequenced in a study of T cells expressing NK-cell markers. Using the 5' RACE reads, TCRdb records one entry per CDR3 protein without DNA. The listing contains 350,000 to 400,000 distinct CDR3 sequences. The sample taken for sequencing was blood T cells: a sorted CD56 or NKG2C T cell subset, CD4+ or CD8+ T cells, or bulk PBMC T cells (not recorded which). Receptors were obtained from a woman aged 50 to 60 in good health.

This chain connects TRBV20-1 to TRBJ2-7; lacking DNA, the TRBD1 call made by TCRdb goes unchecked. The germline V gene encodes CDR1 DFQATT and CDR2 SNEGSKA (reference sequence). CDR3 length equals 15 residues. The CDR3 here is CSASPPRPGRDEQYF.

The rearrangement uses TRBV5-5 and TRBJ2-1. CDR3 length: 13 residues. Germline V gives CDR1 SGHKS, CDR2 YYEKEE (reference sequence). The CDR3 here is CASSLETWHEQFF.

The chain combines TRBV20-1 with TRBJ2-7; TCRdb reports TRBD2, a call that lacks DNA to check it against. There are 16 residues in the CDR3. The germline gives CDR1 DFQATT, CDR2 SNEGSKA (reference sequence). CDR3 in amino acids: CSARDVGGRRSYEQYF.

The chain recombines TRBV7-9 with TRBJ1-5; the D gene TCRdb calls, TRBD1, cannot be checked with no DNA. Per the germline V gene, CDR1 is SEHNR and CDR2 is FQNEAQ (reference sequence). This CDR3 region has 14 residues. The CDR3 is CASSSPTGFGSQHF.

The rearrangement links TRBV19 to TRBJ1-1. Germline V lookup: CDR1 LNHDA, CDR2 SQIVND (reference sequence). The CDR3 covers 14 residues. The CDR3 loop is CASTIDGLNTEAFF.

The chain combines TRBV29-1 with TRBJ2-7; TCRdb picks TRBD1, but there is no DNA to check that call. Germline-derived CDR1 and CDR2 are SQVTM and ANQGSEA. The CDR3 length is 14 residues. CDR3 region: CSVVPGESTYEQYF.

The rearrangement links TRBV3-1 to TRBJ2-2. From germline, CDR1 is LGHDT and CDR2 YNNKEL (reference sequence). The CDR3 is 17 amino acids. The CDR3 protein is CASSRPGERGTPGELFF.

This chain links TRBV12-3 or TRBV12-4 with TRBJ2-2; the TCRdb call, TRBD2, lacks DNA for checking. The CDR3 spans 15 residues. Here the CDR3 reads CASILGLAITGELFF.

The chain is built from TRBV11-3 and TRBJ1-3; TCRdb returns TRBD1, unconfirmable since there is no DNA. Per the germline V gene, CDR1 is SGHNT and CDR2 is YENEEA. There are 17 residues in the CDR3. The CDR3 sequence is CASGQTRTGLSGNTIYF.

V usage is TRBV12-3 or TRBV12-4 and J usage is TRBJ1-1. The CDR3 is 14 residues long. CDR3: CASRESRAATEAFF.

The gene calls are TRBV12-3 or TRBV12-4 and TRBJ1-4. The CDR3 covers 14 residues. The chain's CDR3 is CASSQDATNEKLFF.

V usage is TRBV28 and J usage is TRBJ2-3; TCRdb designates TRBD2, a call that cannot be tested without DNA. The CDR3 is 14 residues long. CDR1 and CDR2 (germline): MDHEN, SYDVKM. The CDR3 protein is CASSSAGEQDTQYF.

The chain joins TRBV3-1 to TRBJ2-2; the D call from TCRdb, TRBD2, cannot be confirmed without DNA. This CDR3 spans 15 amino acids. Germline V gene lookup returns CDR1 LGHDT and CDR2 YNNKEL (reference sequence). CDR3 loop: CASRRLAGAFGELFF.

The CDR3 region is CASASGSGSSYNEQFF. The chain links TRBV5-1 to TRBJ2-1; TCRdb selects TRBD2, and the lack of DNA leaves this call unchecked. CDR1 and CDR2 from the germline V gene are SGHRS and YFSETQ. This CDR3 has 16 residues.

The genes are TRBV7-8 and TRBJ2-3; TCRdb designates TRBD1, a call that cannot be tested without DNA. The CDR3 has 16 residues. The V gene's germline CDR1 is SGHVS and CDR2 FQNEAQ. The CDR3 here is CASSVRDGLLQNTQYF.

J is TRBJ2-2 and V is TRBV7-8; the D call from TCRdb, TRBD2, cannot be confirmed without DNA. Germline lookup yields CDR1 SGHVS and CDR2 FQNEAQ. The CDR3 sequence is 15 residues long. The CDR3 region is CASSFTTSGGGELFF.

The rearrangement uses TRBV12-3 or TRBV12-4 and TRBJ2-3; the TCRdb D gene call, TRBD2, has no DNA to confirm it. The CDR3 sequence is 18 residues long. The CDR3 is CASSSDHITGRGTDTQYF.

The rearrangement links TRBV11-2 to TRBJ2-3; TCRdb designates TRBD2, a call that cannot be tested without DNA. Germline CDR1 SGHAT, CDR2 FQNNGV. The CDR3 runs 15 residues. CDR3 loop: CASSLHQRGTDTQYF.

CDR3 loop: CASSLEGPGQRGGELFF. V gene TRBV7-3 combines with J gene TRBJ2-2; lacking DNA, the TRBD1 call made by TCRdb goes unchecked. The CDR3 is made up of 17 amino acids. CDR1 and CDR2 (germline): SGHTA, FQGTGA.

The V and J genes are TRBV7-9 and TRBJ2-6; the D call of TRBD1 rests on TCRdb alone, since no DNA is present to check it. This CDR3 region has 16 residues. Germline assignment: CDR1 SEHNR and CDR2 FQNEAQ (reference sequence). CDR3 sequence: CASSFQGARGANVLTF.

The chain is built from TRBV7-9 and TRBJ2-1; the TCRdb D gene call, TRBD2, has no DNA to confirm it. The CDR3 covers 13 residues. CDR1 SEHNR and CDR2 FQNEAQ come from the germline V gene (reference sequence). The CDR3 sequence: CASSLAETSSQFF.